What follows describes a single TCR beta chain. There is no known antigen for this receptor. No per-base quality is available; no much larger clone lies one base away. The data are from a study of blood T cell repertoires in COVID-19 (dated by TCRdb to the early 2020s). About the full investigation: Samples from collaborators originated in the United States, Italy and Spain and spanned both the acute and convalescent phases of COVID-19. The material from the prospective study consisted of cDNA or gDNA derived from T cells, B-cell-depleted T cells, or PBMCs. Subjects who had been exposed to COVID-19, were actively infected with it, or had recovered from it provided the deeply sampled blood TCRbeta repertoires that made up the dataset. A freely available public database, intended as a resource for researchers studying the immune response to SARS-CoV-2, is where the repertoires were released. The samples were drawn from two sources: the first 160 participants of the ongoing ImmuneRACE study, and 1,200 or so subjects contributed by 6 global collaborators. Nearly every sample came with metadata listing a de-identified subject ID, COVID-19 status, age in years and sex. Where available, HLA class I and class II types were obtained from metadata supplied by the sample provider rather than from assay-based typing. The research as a whole found: How much clinical and demographic metadata was included differed by source and by participant, and the metadata was provided uncurated.

Participants in the prospective study were aged roughly 18 to 100 years, lived in under 30 United States geographic areas, and enrolled through a virtual design. In the prospective study, participants were assigned to cohorts based on the clinical history participants reported in a screening survey and a study questionnaire. Recovered participants in ImmuneRACE Cohort 3 were defined by two consecutive negative NP/OP PCR tests, clearance by a healthcare professional, or resolution of symptoms. Mobile phlebotomists in the prospective study collected whole blood, serum and a nasopharyngeal or oropharyngeal swab from every participant. Prospective study participants could optionally give additional blood draws and questionnaires over an approximately 2-month period. Blood samples from the prospective study were shipped frozen or at room temperature prior to DNA extraction. Per the germline V gene (reference sequence), MNHEY is the CDR1 and SMNVEV is the CDR2. The CDR3 numbers 14 residues from cysteine through phenylalanine. The read is trimmed to its CDR3 DNA, 42 bases read in frame from base 1. Relative to germline, V is 3 bases shorter and J is 7 bases shorter, with 10 bases between their ends.

TCRbeta CDR3 regions were amplified from genomic DNA using the immunoSEQ Assay, a bias-controlled multiplex PCR. From the authors' description of their analysis: The number of nucleated cells in each sample was estimated from the amplification of reference gene primers within the assay. To quantify the absolute abundance of each unique TCRbeta CDR3 rearrangement, sequence reads were collapsed and filtered. For each sample, productive Simpson clonality was calculated as the square root of Simpson's diversity index over productive rearrangements. TCRdb provides this immuneACCESS table in a form limited to in-frame rearrangements. Some clones are lacking; in checked studies, under half of them reflect an unresolved V gene, and why the rest are absent is not known. V and J calls plus clone size are reproduced from that table; the DNA served to infer D and trimming. Across this sample there are 110,000 to 150,000 clones, with over 80% seen only once. Of the sample, 6.2% falls within the top ten clones.

The receptor's source is a woman between 40 and 50 years old who had recovered from COVID-19. Material for sequencing was PBMCs or T cells enriched from blood (not recorded which). Recombination connected TRBV27 to TRBJ1-6; the D gene is perhaps TRBD1, from 6 matching bases. Here the CDR3 is given as CASSFTGKNSPLHF. The sequence in DNA is TGTGCCAGCAGTTTCACAGGGAAGAATTCACCCCTCCACTTT.